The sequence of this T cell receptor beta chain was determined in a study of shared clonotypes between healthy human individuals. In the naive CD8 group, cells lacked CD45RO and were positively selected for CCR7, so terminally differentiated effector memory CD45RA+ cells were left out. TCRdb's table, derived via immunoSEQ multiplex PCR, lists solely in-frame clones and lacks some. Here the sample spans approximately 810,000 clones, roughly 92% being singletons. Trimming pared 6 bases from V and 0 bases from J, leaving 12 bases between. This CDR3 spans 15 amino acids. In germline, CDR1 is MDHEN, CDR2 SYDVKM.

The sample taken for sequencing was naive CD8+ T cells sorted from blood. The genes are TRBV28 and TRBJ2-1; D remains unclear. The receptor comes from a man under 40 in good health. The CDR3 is CASSRDSASYNEQFF. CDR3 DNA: TGTGCCAGCAGCCGCGACTCTGCCTCCTACAATGAGCAGTTCTTC.